This TCR beta chain was sequenced in a study of blood T cell repertoires in COVID-19. Study information: In each case, the material was cDNA or gDNA derived from T cells, B-cell-depleted T cells, or PBMCs.

The J segment lost 1 base and the V segment lost 3 bases, leaving 5 bases of the junction unmatched. Germline V lookup: CDR1 MDHEN, CDR2 SYDVKM. The CDR3 is 16 amino acids. In the original analysis: Amplified reference gene primers provided the basis for estimating nucleated cell counts. Data came from immunoSEQ multiplex PCR; TCRdb stores just in-frame clones and leaves some out. V and J calls and clone size are copied from that table; D and trimming were computed from the DNA. The sample has about 280,000 clones; approximately 90% are singletons. Participant reports of clinical history set cohort assignment. Exposed enrollees encountered a COVID-19 case at some point within 2 weeks before study entry.

Specimen: PBMCs or T cells enriched from blood (not recorded which). The TCR comes from a man in his forties who had been exposed to COVID-19. The chain couples TRBV28 to TRBJ2-3; 9 nucleotides align to TRBD2. CDR3 protein: CASSLGSGRGTDTQYF. CDR3 bases: TGTGCCAGCAGTTTGGGTAGCGGGAGAGGCACAGATACGCAGTATTTT.